There are a few counts of the clone carrying this TCR beta chain. This entry belongs to a study of OX40 agonist ivuxolimab in advanced cancers. Only in-frame clones appear in the TCRdb table, and some are missing; sequencing was by immunoSEQ multiplex PCR. Here the sample spans 60,000 to 70,000 clones, around 83% being singletons. CDR1 and CDR2 from the germline V gene are SNHLY and FYNNEI. V was trimmed by 11 bases and J by 2 bases, leaving 13 bases between them. The CDR3 is 13 residues long. This chain links TRBV2 with TRBJ2-1, with unresolved D. Material: CD4+ or CD8+ T cells sorted from blood, obtained in a trial of the OX40 agonist ivuxolimab. The sequence was obtained from an adult with an advanced solid tumor such as melanoma, head and neck, liver or kidney cancer. CDR3 residues: CADSPSPYNEQFF. The CDR3 DNA reads as TGTGCCGACTCGCCATCTCCCTACAATGAGCAGTTCTTC. The whole variable domain, remainder taken from reference TRBV2 and TRBJ2-1, is EPEVTQTPSHQVTQMGQEVILRCVPISNHLYFYWYRQILGQKVEFLVSFYNNEISEKSEIFDDQFSVERPDGSNFTLKIRSTKLEDSAMYFCADSPSPYNEQFFGPGTRLTVL.